A single sample gave rise to the 21 T cell receptor beta chains below, sequenced in a study of shared clonotypes between healthy human individuals. Measured with immunoSEQ multiplex PCR; TCRdb has only the in-frame clones, and not every one. This sample has 2 million to 2.5 million clones, with approximately 95% found just once. Sequenced sample: naive CD4+ T cells from PBMCs. Subset: CD45RA+ positively selected. These receptors all stem from a man between 18 and 35 years old in good health. Some clones in this sample may be carry-over from other donors' samples.

The gene calls are TRBV5-4 and TRBJ2-6; D is perhaps TRBD2 (6 bases). The CDR3 consists of 15 residues. Germline V lookup: CDR1 SGHNT, CDR2 YYREEE (reference sequence). Trimming removed 4 bases at V and 1 base at J, with 9 bases between. The CDR3 sequence is CASSKRESGANVLTF. CDR3 coding DNA: TGTGCCAGCAGCAAACGGGAGTCTGGGGCCAACGTCCTGACTTTC.

The chain is built from TRBV28 and TRBJ2-1, with TRBD1 identical over 12 bases. The germline V gene encodes CDR1 MDHEN and CDR2 SYDVKM. This CDR3 region has 17 residues. The V and J ends lost 3 bases and 3 bases, in that order; junction bases with no gene match: 6. Here the CDR3 DNA reads TGTGCCAGCAGTTTCTACGGGACAGGGGGCTTCTACAATGAGCAGTTCTTC. Amino acids: CASSFYGTGGFYNEQFF. Full variable domain (outside the CDR3, taken from reference TRBV28 and TRBJ2-1): DVKVTQSSRYLVKRTGEKVFLECVQDMDHENMFWYRQDPGLGLRLIYFSYDVKMKEKGDIPEGYSVSREKKERFSLILESASTNQTSMYLCASSFYGTGGFYNEQFFGPGTRLTVL.

This sequence joins TRBV9 and TRBJ1-2; 7 bases line up with TRBD1. The CDR3 covers 16 residues. Germline values: CDR1 SGDLS, CDR2 YYNGEE. V lost 3 bases, J lost 3 bases, and 11 bases stayed unmatched. In DNA, the CDR3 is TGTGCCAGCAGCGATTACCGAGACAGGGCGGACTATGGCTACACCTTC. Protein: CASSDYRDRADYGYTF. Together with reference TRBV9 and TRBJ1-2, the CDR3 gives the full variable domain: DSGVTQTPKHLITATGQRVTLRCSPRSGDLSVYWYQQSLDQGLQFLIQYYNGEERAKGNILERFSAQQFPDLHSELNLSSLELGDSALYFCASSDYRDRADYGYTFGSGTRLTVV.

This sequence joins TRBV10-3 and TRBJ2-7; 8 bases match TRBD1. Germline values: CDR1 ENHRY, CDR2 SYGVKD. This CDR3 spans 13 amino acids. Trimming cost V 6 bases and J 2 bases; bases outside gene matches: 3. CDR3 nucleotides: TGTGCCATCAGCCCGACAGGGGCCTACGAGCAGTACTTC. Its translation: CAISPTGAYEQYF.

The chain employs TRBV6-1 and TRBJ2-7; no clear D. The CDR3 is 14 amino acids. Trimming pared 1 base from V and 2 bases from J, leaving 9 bases between. Per the germline V gene, CDR1 is MNHNS and CDR2 is SASEGT. CDR3 in DNA: TGTGCCAGCAGTGAAGTACCTGCGGCCTACGAGCAGTACTTC. Protein sequence: CASSEVPAAYEQYF.

The chain couples TRBV4-1 to TRBJ2-7; 10 bases match TRBD2. Unmatched junction bases numbered 11, after V lost 4 bases and J lost 5 bases. CDR3 size: 16 residues. Per the germline V gene, CDR1 is MGHRA and CDR2 is YSYEKL. The CDR3 nucleotides are TGCGCCAGCAGCCCCCTAGGGAGACTAGCGGGTGACGAGCAGTACTTC. This translates into CASSPLGRLAGDEQYF.

A remark on this clone: This specimen includes other DNA sequences encoding the same CDR3. J is TRBJ2-2 and V is TRBV5-1; 10 positions agree with TRBD2. Germline V gene data show CDR1 as SGHRS and CDR2 as YFSETQ. Trimming at V came to 4 bases and at J to 3 bases, leaving 3 bases not matched to a gene. The CDR3 extends over 15 amino acids. The CDR3 coding sequence is TGCGCCAGCAGCCCCGGACTAGCGGACACCGGGGAGCTGTTTTTT. It specifies CASSPGLADTGELFF.

This clone was detected once. The J gene is TRBJ2-2, the V gene TRBV2, with TRBD2 matching over 10 bases. Germline loops: CDR1 SNHLY, CDR2 FYNNEI. There are 18 residues in the CDR3. V trimming: 1 base; J trimming: 2 bases; junction bases outside the gene matches: 7. The CDR3 loop is CASSEGWVLAGNTGELFF. CDR3 DNA: TGTGCCAGCAGTGAAGGTTGGGTACTAGCGGGAAACACCGGGGAGCTGTTTTTT.

This chain connects TRBV6-6 to TRBJ2-5; D might be TRBD1 (6 bases). The V gene lost 7 bases and the J gene lost 2 bases, with 11 bases spanning the gap. Per germline, CDR1 MNHNY and CDR2 SVGAGI (reference sequence). The CDR3 runs to 13 residues. The DNA of the CDR3 is TGTGCCAGCACTCCGACAGGTCAAGAGACCCAGTACTTC. Translation gives CASTPTGQETQYF.

Worth noting for this clone: Distinct nucleotide sequences in the sample also encode this CDR3. The chain couples TRBV5-1 to TRBJ2-3; D is ambiguous. The CDR3 is 14 amino acids. Germline CDR1 is SGHRS and CDR2 is YFSETQ. V was shortened by 0 bases and J by 0 bases, with 5 bases between the two germline ends. In nucleotides, the CDR3 is TGCGCCAGCAGCTTGGCAGATAGCACAGATACGCAGTATTTT. It specifies CASSLADSTDTQYF. Full variable domain (rest looked up from reference TRBV5-1 and TRBJ2-3): KAGVTQTPRYLIKTRGQQVTLSCSPISGHRSVSWYQQTPGQGLQFLFEYFSETQRNKGNFPGRFSGRQFSNSRSEMNVSTLELGDSALYLCASSLADSTDTQYFGPGTRLTVL.

The chain uses TRBV5-4 and TRBJ2-1; 7 bases agree with TRBD2. Germline V gives CDR1 SGHNT, CDR2 YYREEE (reference sequence). V lost 2 bases to trimming and J lost 2 bases; unmatched junction nucleotides: 4. This CDR3 region has 15 residues. The CDR3 region is CASSFRSGAYNEQFF. CDR3 coding DNA: TGTGCCAGCAGCTTCCGCAGCGGGGCCTACAATGAGCAGTTCTTC. Together with reference TRBV5-4 and TRBJ2-1, the CDR3 gives the full variable domain: ETGVTQSPTHLIKTRGQQVTLRCSSQSGHNTVSWYQQALGQGPQFIFQYYREEENGRGNFPPRFSGLQFPNYSSELNVNALELDDSALYLCASSFRSGAYNEQFFGPGTRLTVL.

This clone was picked up one time. The chain couples TRBV18 to TRBJ1-3; 8 nucleotides match TRBD1. The CDR3 is 18 residues long. V trimming: 2 bases; J trimming: 0 bases; junction bases outside the gene matches: 9. CDR1 KGHSH and CDR2 LQKENI come from the germline V gene. The CDR3 region has the DNA TGTGCCAGCTCACCAATATTGGGGACAGGTTCCTCTGGAAACACCATATATTTT. As protein: CASSPILGTGSSGNTIYF. Full variable domain (rest looked up from reference TRBV18 and TRBJ1-3): NAGVMQNPRHLVRRRGQEARLRCSPMKGHSHVYWYRQLPEEGLKFMVYLQKENIIDESGMPKERFSAEFPKEGPSILRIQQVVRGDSAAYFCASSPILGTGSSGNTIYFGEGSWLTVV.

V is TRBV4-2 and J is TRBJ2-2, with 14 nucleotides matching TRBD2. Trimming cost V 2 bases and J 5 bases; bases outside gene matches: 10. Germline loops: CDR1 LGHNA, CDR2 YNFKEQ. The CDR3 length is 19 residues. Written as DNA, the CDR3 is TGTGCCAGCAGCCAAACCCGACTAGCGGGAGGGCCGGGGACCGGGGAGCTGTTTTTT. Amino acid sequence: CASSQTRLAGGPGTGELFF.

The rearrangement joins TRBV7-2 to TRBJ2-1, with D maybe TRBD1 (6 bases). The V gene's germline CDR1 is SGHTA and CDR2 FQGNSA. V was pared by 5 bases and J by 0 bases, with 11 bases between. The CDR3 consists of 15 residues. Written as DNA, the CDR3 is TGTGCCAGCAGCCAGGGGACGAGCTCCTACAATGAGCAGTTCTTC. Translated: CASSQGTSSYNEQFF.

The gene calls are TRBV5-6 and TRBJ1-1; D possibly corresponds to TRBD1 (6 bases). CDR3 length: 18 amino acids. V was trimmed by 4 bases and J by 0 bases, leaving 22 bases between them. Germline V gene data show CDR1 as SGHDT and CDR2 as YYEEEE. CDR3 nucleotides: TGTGCCAGCAGCCTATTTTCAGGGGCAGGTAACATGAACACTGAAGCTTTCTTT. The encoded protein is CASSLFSGAGNMNTEAFF.

V gene TRBV10-3 combines with J gene TRBJ1-1; the D gene is possibly TRBD1 (6 bases). Per the germline V gene, CDR1 is ENHRY and CDR2 is SYGVKD. The CDR3 covers 14 residues. V was cut by 7 bases and J by 4 bases, with 16 bases left in between. CDR3 nucleotides: TGTGCCATCACCGGAACAGGGCGGGGCACTGAAGCTTTCTTT. Its protein product is CAITGTGRGTEAFF.

As to this clone: Distinct nucleotide sequences in the sample also encode this CDR3. This chain uses TRBV18 with TRBJ2-1, with D possibly being TRBD2 (6 bases). There are 15 residues in the CDR3. Between the trimmed V and J ends, which lost 3 bases and 0 bases, there was a span of 9 bases. Germline V gene lookup returns CDR1 KGHSH and CDR2 LQKENI. CDR3 region: CASSPVGGSYNEQFF. The CDR3 DNA follows: TGTGCCAGCTCACCCGTGGGGGGCTCCTACAATGAGCAGTTCTTC.

The rearrangement uses TRBV29-1 and TRBJ1-2; no reliable D call. The CDR3 is 16 amino acids. V lost 2 bases and J 7 bases, leaving 23 bases between the germline ends. Germline V CDR1 and CDR2: SQVTM, ANQGSEA. CDR3 in amino acids: CSVESALSTLSRGYTF. CDR3 DNA: TGCAGCGTTGAATCGGCATTGTCCACCTTGTCGCGTGGCTACACCTTC.

The chain carries TRBV9 and TRBJ1-1, with TRBD1 identical over 7 bases. Germline CDR1 and CDR2: SGDLS and YYNGEE. This CDR3 has 15 amino acids. With 0 bases clipped from V and 4 bases from J, the junction kept 6 bases outside the gene matches. CDR3 bases: TGTGCCAGCAGCGTAGGGCACCAGGGGGTCACTGAAGCTTTCTTT. Amino acids: CASSVGHQGVTEAFF.

The chain carries TRBV4-1 and TRBJ1-1; 7 nucleotides agree with TRBD1. The CDR3 spans 15 residues. Germline CDR1 reads MGHRA; CDR2 reads YSYEKL. The V gene end was trimmed by 4 bases and the J gene end by 6 bases; junction bases not matched to a gene: 11. DNA of the CDR3: TGCGCCAGCAGCCCCCTGACAGGGAAAGTATCTGAAGCTTTCTTT. Encoded protein: CASSPLTGKVSEAFF.

The gene calls are TRBV5-1 and TRBJ1-6, with TRBD1 matching 8 bases. In germline, CDR1 is SGHRS, CDR2 YFSETQ. There are 15 residues in the CDR3. V lost 1 base, J lost 6 bases, and 3 bases stayed unmatched. CDR3 DNA: TGCGCCAGCAGCTTGTCAGGGGGCTTTAATTCACCCCTCCACTTT. It translates to CASSLSGGFNSPLHF. Drawing the rest from reference TRBV5-1 and TRBJ1-6, the complete variable domain is KAGVTQTPRYLIKTRGQQVTLSCSPISGHRSVSWYQQTPGQGLQFLFEYFSETQRNKGNFPGRFSGRQFSNSRSEMNVSTLELGDSALYLCASSLSGGFNSPLHFGNGTRLTVT.